These T cell receptor beta chains were read from a single sample in a study of multiple sclerosis patients with progressive multifocal leukoencephalopathy. Data came from immunoSEQ multiplex PCR; TCRdb stores just in-frame clones and leaves some out. This table has more than 25,000 clones, 88% appearing once. The source material was PBMCs. The receptors come from a human donor with multiple sclerosis. Both conserved end residues are trimmed from each CDR3. Each record gives: J gene, V gene, CDR3 protein.

J: TRBJ2-6
V: TRBV2
CDR3: ASKKSRDRGRRDSGANVLT

J: TRBJ2-7
V: TRBV9
CDR3: ASSPTNSYEQY

J: TRBJ2-3
V: TRBV6-1
CDR3: ASASSRADTDTQY

J: TRBJ1-2
V: TRBV5-6
CDR3: ASSTGGGYT

J: TRBJ1-1
V: TRBV5-6
CDR3: ASGDRLNTEAF

J: NA
V: TRBV4-1
CDR3: ASSQDESQPSYEQY

J: TRBJ2-6
V: TRBV18
CDR3: ASSYLNLQSRANVLT

J: TRBJ1-5
V: TRBV4-3
CDR3: ASSQDEGAGAQH

J: TRBJ1-5
V: TRBV30
CDR3: AWSVGGGQPQH

J: TRBJ2-2
V: TRBV6-5
CDR3: ASSYSTGFHTGELF

J: TRBJ1-2
V: TRBV4-3
CDR3: ASSQDYYGYT

J: TRBJ2-5
V: TRBV30
CDR3: AWSMDNRYGETQY

J: TRBJ2-1
V: TRBV5-6
CDR3: ASSGIGTSSSYNEQF

J: TRBJ1-1
V: TRBV10-3
CDR3: AISGDTEAF

J: TRBJ2-5
V: TRBV18
CDR3: ASSSPIVSGRWETQY

J: TRBJ2-6
V: TRBV7-3
CDR3: ASSPPGANVLT